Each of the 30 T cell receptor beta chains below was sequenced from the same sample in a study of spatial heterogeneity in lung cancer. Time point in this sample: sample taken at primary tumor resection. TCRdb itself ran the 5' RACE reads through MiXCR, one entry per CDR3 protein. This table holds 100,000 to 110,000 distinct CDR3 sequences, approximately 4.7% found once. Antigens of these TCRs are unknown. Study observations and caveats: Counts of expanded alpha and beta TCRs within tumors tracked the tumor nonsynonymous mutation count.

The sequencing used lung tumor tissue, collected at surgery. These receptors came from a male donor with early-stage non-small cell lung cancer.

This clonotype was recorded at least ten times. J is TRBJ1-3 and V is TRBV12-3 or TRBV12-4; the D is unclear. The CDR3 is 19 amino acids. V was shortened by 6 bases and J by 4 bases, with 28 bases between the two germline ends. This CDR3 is CASSSPLSLRAMWGNTIYF. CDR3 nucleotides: TGTGCCAGCAGCTCACCGTTAAGTCTTAGGGCCATGTGGGGAAACACCATATATTTT.

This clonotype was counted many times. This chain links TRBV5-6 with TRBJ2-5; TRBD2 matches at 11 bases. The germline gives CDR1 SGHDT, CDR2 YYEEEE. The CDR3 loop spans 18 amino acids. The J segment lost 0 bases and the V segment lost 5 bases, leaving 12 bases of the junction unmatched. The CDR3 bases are TGTGCCAGCAGTATACTAGCGGGAGAACCCAGGAACCAAGAGACCCAGTACTTC. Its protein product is CASSILAGEPRNQETQYF.

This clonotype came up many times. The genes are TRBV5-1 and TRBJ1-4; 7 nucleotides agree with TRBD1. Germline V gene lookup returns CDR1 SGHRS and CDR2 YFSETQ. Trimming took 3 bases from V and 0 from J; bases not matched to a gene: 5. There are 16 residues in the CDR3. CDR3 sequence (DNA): TGCGCCAGCAGCTGGGGGACAGCAGCAACTAATGAAAAACTGTTTTTT. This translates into CASSWGTAATNEKLFF.

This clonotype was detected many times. The CDR3 reads CASSLSWKYEQYF. Here the CDR3 DNA reads TGTGCCAGCAGCTTGAGCTGGAAATACGAGCAGTACTTC. The chain carries TRBV5-6 and TRBJ2-7, with D unresolved. The CDR3 sequence is 13 residues long. V was clipped by 1 base and J by 4 bases, with 9 bases between them. The germline CDR1 and CDR2 sequences are SGHDT and YYEEEE.

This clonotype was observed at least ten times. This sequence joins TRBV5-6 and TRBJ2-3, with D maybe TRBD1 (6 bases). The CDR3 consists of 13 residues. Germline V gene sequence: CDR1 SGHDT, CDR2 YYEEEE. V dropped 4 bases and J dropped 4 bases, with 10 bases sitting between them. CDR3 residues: CASSLTGPDTQYF. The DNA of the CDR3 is TGTGCCAGCAGCCTAACAGGGCCAGATACGCAGTATTTT.

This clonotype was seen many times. Written as DNA, the CDR3 is TGCGCCAGCAGCCACTTCCTAGCGGGGGACACCATCTACGAGCAGTACTTC. Translated, it gives CASSHFLAGDTIYEQYF. The V gene is TRBV4-1, the J gene TRBJ2-7, with 10 bases matching TRBD2. Germline CDR1 and CDR2: MGHRA and YSYEKL. The junction had 11 bases not matched to a gene; V was cut back by 3 bases and J by 3 bases. This CDR3 region has 17 residues.

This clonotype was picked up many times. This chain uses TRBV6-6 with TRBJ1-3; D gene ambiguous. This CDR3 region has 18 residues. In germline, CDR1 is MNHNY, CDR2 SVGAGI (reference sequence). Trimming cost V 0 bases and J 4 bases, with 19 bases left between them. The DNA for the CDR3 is TGTGCCAGCAGTTACTCGAACCGGAAGGGATGGGAGGGAAACACCATATATTTT. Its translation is CASSYSNRKGWEGNTIYF.

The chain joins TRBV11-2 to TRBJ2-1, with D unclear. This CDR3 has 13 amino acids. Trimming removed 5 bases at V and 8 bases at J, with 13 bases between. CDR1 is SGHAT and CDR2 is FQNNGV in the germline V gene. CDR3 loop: CASSLTTWDEQFF. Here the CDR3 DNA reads TGTGCCAGCAGCCTAACGACTTGGGATGAGCAGTTCTTC. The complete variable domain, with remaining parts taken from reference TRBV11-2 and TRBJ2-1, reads EAGVAQSPRYKIIEKRQSVAFWCNPISGHATLYWYQQILGQGPKLLIQFQNNGVVDDSQLPKDRFSAERLKGVDSTLKIQPAKLEDSAVYLCASSLTTWDEQFFGPGTRLTVL.

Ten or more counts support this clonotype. The CDR3 DNA is TGTGCCAGCAGTGAAGCGCTTGGGGGTACAGCTTTCTTT. Its protein product is CASSEALGGTAFF. The chain has TRBV2 and TRBJ1-1; D is possibly TRBD1 (5 bases). Trimming left V 0 bases short and J 10 bases short, with 12 bases between. The CDR3 spans 13 residues. CDR1 and CDR2 from the germline V gene are SNHLY and FYNNEI.

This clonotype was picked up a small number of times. The DNA of the CDR3 is TGTGCCTGGACCCTCACGGTCGGGTCCGGGGAGCTGTTTTTT. This gives the protein CAWTLTVGSGELFF. J is TRBJ2-2 and V is TRBV30; D is unclear. Germline lookup yields CDR1 GTSNPN and CDR2 SVGIG (reference sequence). V lost 4 bases to trimming and J lost 6 bases, with 15 bases between them. The CDR3 has 14 residues.

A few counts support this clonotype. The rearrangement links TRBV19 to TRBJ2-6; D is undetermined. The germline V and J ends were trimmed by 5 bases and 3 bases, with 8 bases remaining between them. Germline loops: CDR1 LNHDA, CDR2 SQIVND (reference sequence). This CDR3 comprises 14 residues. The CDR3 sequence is CASSPWGGANVLTF. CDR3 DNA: TGTGCCAGTAGTCCCTGGGGTGGGGCCAACGTCCTGACTTTC.

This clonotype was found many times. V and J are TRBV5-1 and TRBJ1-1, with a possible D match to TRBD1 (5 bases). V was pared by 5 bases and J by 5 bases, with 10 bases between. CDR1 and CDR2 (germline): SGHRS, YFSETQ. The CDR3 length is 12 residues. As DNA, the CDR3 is TGCGCCAGCAGGCGAGGACAAACTGAAGCTTTCTTT. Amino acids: CASRRGQTEAFF.

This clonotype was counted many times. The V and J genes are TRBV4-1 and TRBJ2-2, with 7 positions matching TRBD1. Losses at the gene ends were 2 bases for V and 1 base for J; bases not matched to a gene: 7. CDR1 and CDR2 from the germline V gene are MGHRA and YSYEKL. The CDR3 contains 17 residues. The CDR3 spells CASSQSSDRRNTGELFF. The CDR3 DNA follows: TGCGCCAGCAGCCAAAGTTCGGACAGGCGGAACACCGGGGAGCTGTTTTTT.

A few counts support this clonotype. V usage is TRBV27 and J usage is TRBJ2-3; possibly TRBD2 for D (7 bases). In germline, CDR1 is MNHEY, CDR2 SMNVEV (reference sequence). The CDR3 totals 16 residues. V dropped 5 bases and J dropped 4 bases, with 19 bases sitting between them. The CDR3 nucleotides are TGTGCCAGCAGTACCACCCTAGCGGAGGGGGCAGATACGCAGTATTTT. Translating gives CASSTTLAEGADTQYF.

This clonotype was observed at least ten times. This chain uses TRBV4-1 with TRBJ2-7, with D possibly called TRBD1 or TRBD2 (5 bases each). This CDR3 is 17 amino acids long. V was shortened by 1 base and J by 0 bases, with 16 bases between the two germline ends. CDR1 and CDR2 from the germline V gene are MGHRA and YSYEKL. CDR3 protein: CASSQVAGSRGSYEQYF. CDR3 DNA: TGCGCCAGCAGCCAAGTTGCAGGGAGTAGAGGCTCCTACGAGCAGTACTTC.

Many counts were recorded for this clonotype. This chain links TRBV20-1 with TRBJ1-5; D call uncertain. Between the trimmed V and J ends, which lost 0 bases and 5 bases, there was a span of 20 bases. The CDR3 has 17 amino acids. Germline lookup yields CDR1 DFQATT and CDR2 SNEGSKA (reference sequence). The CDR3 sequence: CSARDWIGGIGDQPQHF. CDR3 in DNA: TGCAGTGCTAGAGATTGGATAGGAGGTATTGGGGATCAGCCCCAGCATTTT.

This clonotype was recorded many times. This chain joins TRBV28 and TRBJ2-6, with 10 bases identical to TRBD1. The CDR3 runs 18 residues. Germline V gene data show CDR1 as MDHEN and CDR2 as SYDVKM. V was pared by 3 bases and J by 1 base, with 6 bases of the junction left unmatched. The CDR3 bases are TGTGCCAGCAGTTTGGGGACAGGGGCAACGTCTGGGGCCAACGTCCTGACTTTC. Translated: CASSLGTGATSGANVLTF.

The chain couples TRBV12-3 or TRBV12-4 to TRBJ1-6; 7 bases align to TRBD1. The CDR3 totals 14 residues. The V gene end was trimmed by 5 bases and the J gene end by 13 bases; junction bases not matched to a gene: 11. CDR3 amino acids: CASSPGQVFGPLHF. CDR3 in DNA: TGTGCCAGCAGTCCCGGACAGGTCTTCGGTCCCCTCCACTTT.

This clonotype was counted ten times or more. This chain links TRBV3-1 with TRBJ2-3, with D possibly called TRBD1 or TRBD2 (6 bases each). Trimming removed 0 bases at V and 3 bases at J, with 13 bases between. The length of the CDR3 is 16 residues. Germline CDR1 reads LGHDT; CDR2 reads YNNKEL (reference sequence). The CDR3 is CASSQDEGGTTDTQYF. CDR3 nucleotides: TGTGCCAGCAGCCAAGATGAGGGGGGCACGACAGATACGCAGTATTTT.

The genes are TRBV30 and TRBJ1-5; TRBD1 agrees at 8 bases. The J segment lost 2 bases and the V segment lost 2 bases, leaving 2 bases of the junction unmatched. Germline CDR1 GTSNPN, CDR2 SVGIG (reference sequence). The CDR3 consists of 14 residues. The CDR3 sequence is CAWSQDRGNQPQHF. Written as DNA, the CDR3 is TGTGCCTGGAGTCAGGACAGGGGCAATCAGCCCCAGCATTTT.

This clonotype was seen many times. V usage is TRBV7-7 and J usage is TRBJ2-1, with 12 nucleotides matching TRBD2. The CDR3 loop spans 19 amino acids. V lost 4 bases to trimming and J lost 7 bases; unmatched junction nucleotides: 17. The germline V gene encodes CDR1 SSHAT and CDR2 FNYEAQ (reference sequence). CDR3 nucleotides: TGTGCCAGCAGCTCCAGACTAGCGGGAGCCCGTTCACCGCTAAATGAGCAGTTCTTC. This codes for CASSSRLAGARSPLNEQFF. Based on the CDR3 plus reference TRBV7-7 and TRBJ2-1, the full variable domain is GAGVSQSPRYKVTKRGQDVTLRCDPISSHATLYWYQQALGQGPEFLTYFNYEAQPDKSGLPSDRFSAERPEGSISTLTIQRTEQRDSAMYRCASSSRLAGARSPLNEQFFGPGTRLTVL.

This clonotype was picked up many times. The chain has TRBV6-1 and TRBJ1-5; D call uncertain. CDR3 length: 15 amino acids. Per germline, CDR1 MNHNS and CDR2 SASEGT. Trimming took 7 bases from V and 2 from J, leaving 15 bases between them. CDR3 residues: CASTRGWEGNQPQHF. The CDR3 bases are TGTGCCAGCACAAGAGGATGGGAGGGCAATCAGCCCCAGCATTTT.

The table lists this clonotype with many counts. The CDR3 sequence: CASSGTSGYNEQFF. In nucleotides, the CDR3 is TGTGCCAGCAGTGGGACTAGCGGGTACAATGAGCAGTTCTTC. This chain links TRBV2 with TRBJ2-1, with 11 positions matching TRBD2. V lost 4 bases to trimming and J lost 4 bases; unmatched junction nucleotides: 0. This CDR3 contains 14 residues. Per the germline V gene, CDR1 is SNHLY and CDR2 is FYNNEI.

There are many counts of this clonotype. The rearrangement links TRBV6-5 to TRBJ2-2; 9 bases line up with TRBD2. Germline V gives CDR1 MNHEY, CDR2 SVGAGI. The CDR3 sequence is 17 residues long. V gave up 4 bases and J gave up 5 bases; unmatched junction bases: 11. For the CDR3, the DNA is TGTGCCAGCAGTTCCGTCAGCGGGAGGAGTCGAACCGGGGAGCTGTTTTTT. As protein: CASSSVSGRSRTGELFF.

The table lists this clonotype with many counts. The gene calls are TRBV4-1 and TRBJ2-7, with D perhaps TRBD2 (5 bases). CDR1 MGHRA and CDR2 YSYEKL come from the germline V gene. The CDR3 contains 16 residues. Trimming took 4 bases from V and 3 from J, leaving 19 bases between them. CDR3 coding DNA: TGCGCCAGCAGCCCGCCCCTCCGAAGGGAGTACTACGAGCAGTACTTC. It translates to CASSPPLRREYYEQYF.

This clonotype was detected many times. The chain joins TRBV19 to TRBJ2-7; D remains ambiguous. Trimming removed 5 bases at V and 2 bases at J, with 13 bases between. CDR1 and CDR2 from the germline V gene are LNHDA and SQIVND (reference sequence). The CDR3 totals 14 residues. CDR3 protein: CASSLVDGPYEQYF. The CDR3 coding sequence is TGTGCCAGTAGTTTGGTGGACGGACCCTACGAGCAGTACTTC.

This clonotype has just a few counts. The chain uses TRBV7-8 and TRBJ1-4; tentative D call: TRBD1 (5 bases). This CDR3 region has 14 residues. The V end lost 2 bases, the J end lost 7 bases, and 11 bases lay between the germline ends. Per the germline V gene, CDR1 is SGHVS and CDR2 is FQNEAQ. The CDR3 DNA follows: TGTGCCAGCAGCTTAAGGGGCGCGAGTGAAAAACTGTTTTTT. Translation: CASSLRGASEKLFF.

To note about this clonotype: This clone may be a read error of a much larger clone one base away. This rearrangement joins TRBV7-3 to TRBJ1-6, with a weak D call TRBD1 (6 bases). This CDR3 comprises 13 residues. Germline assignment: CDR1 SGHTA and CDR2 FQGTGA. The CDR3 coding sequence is TGTGCCAGCAGGGACAGTCGTAATTCACCCCTCCTCTTT. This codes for CASRDSRNSPLLF.

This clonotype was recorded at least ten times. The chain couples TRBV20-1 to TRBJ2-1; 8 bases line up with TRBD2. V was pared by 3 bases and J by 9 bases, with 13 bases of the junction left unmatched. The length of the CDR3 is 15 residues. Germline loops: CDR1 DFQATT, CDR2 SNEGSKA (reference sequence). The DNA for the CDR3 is TGCAGTGCTAGGAGGACTAGCCCCCCCGTTTTTGAGCAGTTCTTC. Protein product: CSARRTSPPVFEQFF.

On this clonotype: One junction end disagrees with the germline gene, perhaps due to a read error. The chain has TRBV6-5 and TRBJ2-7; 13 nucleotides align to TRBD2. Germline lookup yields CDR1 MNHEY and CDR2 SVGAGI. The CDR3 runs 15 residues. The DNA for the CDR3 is TGTACCAGCAGTAACGGACTAGCGGGAGCCTACGAGCAGTACTTC. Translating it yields CTSSNGLAGAYEQYF.